The 24 T cell receptor beta chains presented below share a single source sample, sequenced in a study of blood T cells in healthy people across ages. Combining a sample-barcoded 5' primer with a J-beta primer mix, a second PCR ran for roughly 7 to 12 cycles. TCRdb re-called the 5' RACE reads with MiXCR, one entry per CDR3 protein. The sample records 730,000 or so distinct CDR3 sequences, about 40% being singletons. Sequenced input: blood. The source is a woman aged 60-75 years in good health.

This clonotype came up many times. CDR3 sequence reads: CASRTMMGTGTLISYEQYF. In DNA, the CDR3 is TGTGCCAGCAGGACCATGATGGGGACAGGGACCCTTATCTCCTACGAGCAGTACTTC. V gene TRBV6-2 or TRBV6-3 combines with J gene TRBJ2-7; 9 bases line up with TRBD1. Germline CDR1 reads MNHEY; CDR2 reads SVGEGT. Trimming took 6 bases from V and 0 from J; bases not matched to a gene: 18. The CDR3 length is 19 residues.

The V and J genes are TRBV24-1 and TRBJ2-3; TRBD1 matches 7 bases. This CDR3 spans 15 amino acids. The germline V gene has CDR1 KGHDR and CDR2 SFDVKD. With V trimmed by 4 bases and J by 1 base, 4 bases remained unmatched. The CDR3 protein is CATSDSGQGTDTQYF. CDR3 coding DNA: TGTGCCACCAGTGACTCTGGACAGGGCACAGATACGCAGTATTTT.

This clonotype has a count of ten or more. V and J are TRBV21-1 and TRBJ2-1; TRBD2, the table's D call, was not compared with the DNA. TRBV21-1 is reported as a pseudogene. The length of the CDR3 is 15 residues. The CDR3 nucleotides are TGTGCCAGCAGCAAACGGACTAGCGGAGACAATGAGCAGTTCTTC. The encoded protein is CASSKRTSGDNEQFF.

This clonotype has more than one count but fewer than ten. The chain has TRBV7-2 and TRBJ2-3; 8 bases map to TRBD2. This CDR3 is 15 amino acids long. The V and J ends lost 5 bases and 2 bases, in that order; junction bases with no gene match: 6. Germline CDR1 and CDR2: SGHTA and FQGNSA. Here the CDR3 reads CASSPTAGDTDTQYF. The DNA for the CDR3 is TGTGCCAGCAGCCCCACAGCGGGGGACACAGATACGCAGTATTTT.

The gene calls are TRBV20-1 and TRBJ2-6, with 7 nucleotides matching TRBD1. This CDR3 is 14 amino acids long. Germline lookup yields CDR1 DFQATT and CDR2 SNEGSKA (reference sequence). Germline trimming cut 6 bases from V and 2 bases from J; bases unmatched to any gene: 4. The DNA for the CDR3 is TGCAGTGCGTACCAGGGGGCTGGGGCCAACGTCCTGACTTTC. Translated: CSAYQGAGANVLTF.

This rearrangement joins TRBV7-3 to TRBJ2-5; 9 nucleotides agree with TRBD2. The J call may not be correct, given that the DNA end is closer to TRBJ2-7. This CDR3 has 15 amino acids. Germline CDR1 SGHTA, CDR2 FQGTGA. CDR3 sequence reads: CASSLTSGRDYEQYF. The CDR3 bases are TGTGCCAGCAGCTTAACTAGCGGGAGAGATTACGAGCAGTACTTC.

This clonotype turned up a few times. V usage is TRBV6-5 and J usage is TRBJ2-1; 9 bases align to TRBD2. Germline V CDR1 and CDR2: MNHEY, SVGAGI. This CDR3 spans 15 amino acids. The trim removed 10 bases at V and 1 base at J, leaving 8 bases unmatched. The CDR3 bases are TGTGCCATCATGCCGACTAGCGGATCCTACAATGAGCAGTTCTTC. It specifies CAIMPTSGSYNEQFF.

The rearrangement uses TRBV13 and TRBJ2-4, with TRBD1 matching over 10 bases. The DNA end is more similar to TRBJ2-7, so the J call may be wrong. The CDR3 runs 15 residues. The V gene's germline CDR1 is PRHDT and CDR2 FYEKMQ (reference sequence). This CDR3 is CASSLRQGAPIEQYF. CDR3 coding DNA: TGTGCCAGCAGCTTAAGACAGGGGGCGCCTATCGAGCAGTACTTC.

The chain uses TRBV6-5 and TRBJ2-5; a possible D gene is TRBD1 (7 bases). CDR3 length equals 16 residues. Germline CDR1 reads MNHEY; CDR2 reads SVGAGI. V was shortened by 2 bases and J by 2 bases, with 15 bases between the two germline ends. CDR3 nucleotide sequence: TGTGCCAGCAGTTACGCCTTGACAGGGAGGCAAGAGACCCAGTACTTC. Translated, it gives CASSYALTGRQETQYF.

The chain links TRBV12-3 or TRBV12-4 to TRBJ2-7; 10 bases are shared with TRBD2. The CDR3 is 14 residues long. The J segment lost 7 bases and the V segment lost 6 bases, leaving 9 bases of the junction unmatched. Here the CDR3 reads CASRTGTSAGEQYF. In nucleotides, the CDR3 is TGTGCCAGCAGAACCGGGACTAGCGCTGGTGAGCAGTACTTC.

The chain couples TRBV3-1 to TRBJ2-3; 11 nucleotides agree with TRBD2. The trim removed 11 bases at V and 7 bases at J, leaving 11 bases unmatched. There are 14 residues in the CDR3. Germline V gives CDR1 LGHDT, CDR2 YNNKEL (reference sequence). The CDR3 DNA is TGTGCCGTCTTAACGACTAGCGGGGAGAATACGCAGTATTTT. This codes for CAVLTTSGENTQYF.

This clonotype was detected a few times. The gene calls are TRBV20-1 and TRBJ1-4; 8 bases match TRBD1. The germline V gene encodes CDR1 DFQATT and CDR2 SNEGSKA (reference sequence). V lost 0 bases, J lost 4 bases, and 4 bases stayed unmatched. The CDR3 consists of 15 residues. The CDR3 sequence is CSAREGTGGNEKLFF. CDR3 in DNA: TGCAGTGCTAGAGAAGGAACAGGGGGTAATGAAAAACTGTTTTTT.

This clonotype was seen only once. This rearrangement joins TRBV10-3 to TRBJ2-7; 7 bases are a match to TRBD1. CDR3 size: 14 residues. With 6 bases clipped from V and 2 bases from J, the junction kept 7 bases outside the gene matches. Per the germline V gene, CDR1 is ENHRY and CDR2 is SYGVKD. Here the CDR3 reads CAISDRDSTYEQYF. The CDR3 nucleotides are TGTGCCATCAGCGACCGGGACAGTACCTACGAGCAGTACTTC.

Only one count was recorded for this clonotype. The CDR3 here is CARRGDRGRYTF. CDR3 nucleotide sequence: TGTGCCAGACGGGGGGACAGGGGCCGCTACACCTTC. The chain joins TRBV2 to TRBJ1-2; the match to TRBD1 covers 10 bases. The CDR3 spans 12 residues. CDR1 is SNHLY, CDR2 FYNNEI, per germline. V gave up 9 bases and J gave up 9 bases; unmatched junction bases: 7. The variable domain in full, with the rest retrieved from reference TRBV2 and TRBJ1-2, is EPEVTQTPSHQVTQMGQEVILRCVPISNHLYFYWYRQILGQKVEFLVSFYNNEISEKSEIFDDQFSVERPDGSNFTLKIRSTKLEDSAMYFCARRGDRGRYTFGSGTRLTVV.

The chain employs TRBV15 and TRBJ2-5; TRBD2 is a possible D gene (7 bases). Per germline, CDR1 LNHNV and CDR2 YYDKDF (reference sequence). The CDR3 length is 16 residues. V dropped 0 bases and J dropped 4 bases, with 15 bases sitting between them. CDR3 in amino acids: CATSRDKGEGGETQYF. CDR3 sequence (DNA): TGTGCCACCAGCAGAGATAAGGGGGAGGGTGGAGAGACCCAGTACTTC.

V usage is TRBV20-1 and J usage is TRBJ1-4, with a tentative D call TRBD1 (6 bases). V was cut by 0 bases and J by 8 bases, with 16 bases left in between. The CDR3 length is 15 residues. The germline V gene encodes CDR1 DFQATT and CDR2 SNEGSKA (reference sequence). The CDR3 sequence: CSARDGGRGVEKLFF. CDR3 sequence (DNA): TGCAGTGCTAGAGATGGTGGCAGGGGTGTCGAAAAACTGTTTTTT.

The chain combines TRBV30 with TRBJ1-2, with 8 bases aligning to TRBD1. Looked up from germline, CDR1 is GTSNPN and CDR2 is SVGIG (reference sequence). With 3 bases clipped from V and 5 bases from J, the junction kept 11 bases outside the gene matches. The length of the CDR3 is 15 residues. The CDR3: CAWSGGRGREYGYTF. In DNA, the CDR3 is TGTGCCTGGAGCGGGGGCAGGGGGCGTGAGTATGGCTACACCTTC.

This chain's CDR3 is CASRSLAGSQETQYF. The CDR3 DNA reads TGCGCCAGCAGATCTCTAGCGGGTTCCCAAGAGACCCAGTACTTC. The V and J genes are TRBV5-1 and TRBJ2-5, with 8 nucleotides matching TRBD2. V trimming: 5 bases; J trimming: 1 base; junction bases outside the gene matches: 7. CDR3 length: 15 residues. The germline gives CDR1 SGHRS, CDR2 YFSETQ.

V is TRBV25-1 and J is TRBJ2-1, with 16 bases that match TRBD2. This CDR3 is 17 amino acids long. CDR1 is MGHDK, CDR2 SYGVNS, per germline. V lost 7 bases to trimming and J lost 6 bases; unmatched junction nucleotides: 9. CDR3 bases: TGTGCCAGCACGGGACTAGCGGGGGGGCAATTCATCAATGAGCAGTTCTTC. Translating it yields CASTGLAGGQFINEQFF. The full variable domain, with the rest looked up from reference TRBV25-1 and TRBJ2-1, is EADIYQTPRYLVIGTGKKITLECSQTMGHDKMYWYQQDPGMELHLIHYSYGVNSTEKGDLSSESTVSRIRTEHFPLTLESARPSHTSQYLCASTGLAGGQFINEQFFGPGTRLTVL.

This clonotype came up a few times. The chain joins TRBV7-3 to TRBJ2-3, with TRBD2 identical over 7 bases. V lost 6 bases, J lost 2 bases, and 2 bases stayed unmatched. Germline V gives CDR1 SGHTA, CDR2 FQGTGA. The CDR3 sequence is 13 residues long. Written as DNA, the CDR3 is TGTGCCAGCAGACTAGCGAACACAGATACGCAGTATTTT. This sequence encodes CASRLANTDTQYF. The full variable domain, in which reference TRBV7-3 and TRBJ2-3 provide the parts outside the CDR3, is GAGVSQTPSNKVTEKGKYVELRCDPISGHTALYWYRQSLGQGPEFLIYFQGTGAADDSGLPNDRFFAVRPEGSVSTLKIQRTERGDSAVYLCASRLANTDTQYFGPGTRLTVL.

This clonotype has only a few counts. The chain has TRBV20-1 and TRBJ2-5, with TRBD2 matching over 8 bases. Germline V gene lookup returns CDR1 DFQATT and CDR2 SNEGSKA (reference sequence). V was pared by 1 base and J by 11 bases, with 9 bases of the junction left unmatched. The CDR3 length is 13 residues. CDR3: CSARVRSGSIQYF. For the CDR3, the DNA is TGCAGTGCTAGAGTAAGAAGCGGGAGCATACAGTACTTC.

This clonotype has only a few counts. The chain combines TRBV5-1 with TRBJ2-3; D is perhaps TRBD1 (5 bases). The CDR3 consists of 15 residues. Germline assignment: CDR1 SGHRS and CDR2 YFSETQ. V was cut by 0 bases and J by 2 bases, with 10 bases left in between. CDR3 residues: CASSLDRYHTDTQYF. DNA of the CDR3: TGCGCCAGCAGCTTGGACAGGTACCACACAGATACGCAGTATTTT.

There are many counts of this clonotype. The chain has TRBV29-1 and TRBJ2-1, with TRBD2 as a possible D gene (6 bases). CDR1 and CDR2 from the germline V gene are SQVTM and ANQGSEA. This CDR3 comprises 12 residues. For the CDR3, the DNA is TGCGGGGGTGGCGGGACCTACAATGAGCAGTTCTTC. Translated: CGGGGTYNEQFF.

The sample holds a few counts of this clonotype. The rearrangement links TRBV20-1 to TRBJ2-7; D ambiguous. This CDR3 comprises 12 residues. Germline assignment: CDR1 DFQATT and CDR2 SNEGSKA (reference sequence). V was clipped by 2 bases and J by 4 bases, with 9 bases between them. DNA of the CDR3: TGCAGTGCTAGAAACACGGCGTACGAGCAGTACTTC. It specifies CSARNTAYEQYF.